These T cell receptor beta chains were read from a single sample in a study of blood T cell repertoires in COVID-19. Sequencing used immunoSEQ multiplex PCR; TCRdb keeps in-frame clones, though not all of them. This table holds a few hundred thousand clones, approximately 90% found once. The sample consisted of peripheral blood. All receptors derive from a woman aged 40-49 years with acute or convalescent COVID-19. Each CDR3 is given with its conserved first and last residue. Each record gives: D gene, V gene, J gene, clone size, CDR3 length, CDR3 protein, CDR3 DNA. D genes are given only for firm matches. Only some rows state a clone size, as once, few, many or a class for expanded clones.

-	TRBV18	TRBJ1-2	-	13	CASSIRGVYGYTF	TGTGCCAGCTCAATCAGGGGCGTCTATGGCTACACCTTC
-	TRBV9	TRBJ2-2	-	15	CASSGGAGRTGELFF	TGTGCCAGCTCCGGTGGGGCAGGGCGGACCGGGGAGCTGTTTTTT
TRBD1	TRBV27	TRBJ1-2	-	16	CASSLKPTDRGNLHTF	TGTGCCAGCAGTCTAAAGCCGACCGACAGGGGGAATCTCCACACCTTC
TRBD1	TRBV25-1	TRBJ1-1	-	14	CASSEQGARAEAFF	TGTGCCAGCAGTGAACAGGGGGCTCGCGCTGAAGCTTTCTTT
TRBD1	TRBV4-2	TRBJ1-5	once	15	CASSQTGQSSHPQHF	TGTGCCAGCAGCCAGACAGGGCAGAGTAGTCACCCCCAGCATTTT
TRBD1	TRBV6-2/TRBV6-3	TRBJ1-2	-	16	CASSYPPRQGGYGYTF	TGTGCCAGCAGTTACCCGCCCCGACAGGGCGGCTATGGCTACACCTTC
-	TRBV3-1/TRBV3-2	TRBJ1-6	-	13	CAAGSSYNSPLHF	TGTGCCGCAGGCAGCTCCTATAATTCACCCCTCCACTTT
TRBD1	TRBV2	TRBJ1-2	-	16	CASSELRQGQGGGYTF	TGTGCCAGCAGTGAACTCAGACAAGGACAGGGAGGGGGCTACACCTTC
-	TRBV5-8	TRBJ1-2	-	15	CASPLGLGPGNGYTF	TGTGCCAGCCCCCTTGGATTAGGGCCAGGGAATGGCTACACCTTC
TRBD2	TRBV6-5	TRBJ2-1	-	15	CASSYPGLGSGEQFF	TGTGCCAGCAGTTACCCGGGACTAGGCTCCGGTGAGCAGTTCTTC
-	TRBV25-1	TRBJ2-5	-	15	CASSERRGRQETQYF	TGTGCCAGCAGTGAACGGAGGGGCAGGCAAGAGACCCAGTACTTC
-	TRBV12-3/TRBV12-4	TRBJ1-2	few	12	CASSQDRYGYTF	TGTGCCAGCAGTCAAGACAGATATGGCTACACCTTC
-	TRBV5-4	TRBJ2-3	-	15	CASSSQGLSTDTQYF	TGTGCCAGCAGCTCACAGGGCCTCAGCACAGATACGCAGTATTTT
-	TRBV5-1	TRBJ1-2	-	14	CASSWAARDYGYTF	TGCGCCAGCAGCTGGGCCGCGAGGGACTATGGCTACACCTTC
-	TRBV24-1	TRBJ2-1	-	13	CATPGNSYNEQFF	TGTGCCACCCCAGGGAACTCCTACAATGAGCAGTTCTTC
-	TRBV30	TRBJ2-3	-	15	CAGGAGPTFADTQYF	TGTGCCGGGGGGGCAGGTCCTACCTTCGCAGATACGCAGTATTTT
-	TRBV5-4	TRBJ2-2	-	15	CASTLGGQGNGELFF	TGTGCCAGCACCCTGGGGGGGCAGGGGAACGGGGAGCTGTTTTTT
-	TRBV2	TRBJ1-1	-	12	CASSGVNTEAFF	TGTGCCAGCAGTGGAGTGAACACTGAAGCTTTCTTT
-	TRBV24-1	TRBJ1-1	-	11	CATALGTEAFF	TGTGCCACAGCGCTGGGCACTGAAGCTTTCTTT
-	TRBV7-9	TRBJ2-2	-	14	CASSVGQITGELFF	TGTGCCAGCAGCGTGGGACAAATCACCGGGGAGCTGTTTTTT
-	TRBV30	TRBJ1-5	-	15	CAWSSGISSNQPQHF	TGTGCCTGGAGTTCCGGGATTTCTAGCAATCAGCCCCAGCATTTT
-	TRBV5-1	TRBJ1-6	-	16	CASSTGYDSYNSPLHF	TGCGCCAGCAGCACAGGATACGACAGCTATAATTCACCCCTCCACTTT
TRBD1	TRBV20-1	TRBJ1-1	-	12	CSASQGVTEAFF	TGCAGTGCTAGTCAGGGGGTCACTGAAGCTTTCTTT
TRBD1	TRBV11-3	TRBJ2-5	once	14	CASSNRDSQETQYF	TGTGCCAGCAGCAACCGGGACAGCCAAGAGACCCAGTACTTC
TRBD1	TRBV29-1	TRBJ1-1	-	13	CSVENGQVGGFFF	TGCAGCGTTGAAAATGGACAGGTTGGGGGATTTTTCTTT
TRBD2	TRBV4-1	TRBJ2-1	-	15	CASSPGLGLLNEQFF	TGCGCCAGCAGCCCGGGACTAGGACTACTTAATGAGCAGTTCTTC
-	TRBV2	TRBJ1-5	once	14	CASSERTESQPQHF	TGTGCCAGCAGTGAAAGGACAGAGAGTCAGCCCCAGCATTTT
-	TRBV6-1	TRBJ1-1	-	15	CASSDMAGINTEAFF	TGTGCCAGCAGTGATATGGCAGGGATAAACACTGAAGCTTTCTTT
-	TRBV24-1	TRBJ2-1	-	14	CATSDSGTLNEQFF	TGTGCCACCAGTGATTCGGGAACCCTCAATGAGCAGTTCTTC
TRBD2	TRBV2	TRBJ2-5	-	16	CASSFERGGSQETQYF	TGTGCCAGCAGCTTTGAGCGGGGGGGATCCCAAGAGACCCAGTACTTC
TRBD1	TRBV5-6	TRBJ2-1	-	16	CASSLAGTGLMNEQFF	TGTGCCAGCAGCTTAGCCGGGACAGGGCTCATGAATGAGCAGTTCTTC
TRBD2	TRBV11-3	TRBJ2-5	-	15	CASSLAAGELETQYF	TGTGCCAGCAGCTTAGCAGCGGGGGAATTGGAGACCCAGTACTTC
-	TRBV5-6	TRBJ1-4	-	16	CASSSLPGETNEKLFF	TGTGCCAGCAGCAGCCTACCAGGGGAAACTAATGAAAAACTGTTTTTT
TRBD1	TRBV5-6	TRBJ1-2	-	14	CASSPPQGSYGYTF	TGTGCCAGCAGCCCTCCACAGGGGAGTTATGGCTACACCTTC
TRBD1	TRBV13	TRBJ1-5	-	14	CASRKGARDGPQHF	TGTGCCAGCCGGAAGGGGGCAAGGGACGGGCCCCAGCATTTT
-	TRBV24-1	TRBJ1-2	once	13	CATSDPARDGYTF	TGTGCCACCAGTGACCCGGCCCGGGATGGCTACACCTTC
TRBD1	TRBV6-5	TRBJ1-2	-	13	CASSLDRGYGYTF	TGTGCCAGCAGCCTGGACAGGGGCTACGGCTACACCTTC
TRBD2	TRBV10-1	TRBJ2-3	-	16	CASSGLGTSGVDTQYF	TGCGCCAGCAGTGGTCTCGGGACTAGCGGGGTAGATACGCAGTATTTT
-	TRBV4-1	TRBJ1-1	-	12	CASQTGSTEAFF	TGCGCCAGCCAGACGGGTAGCACTGAAGCTTTCTTT
-	TRBV7-2	TRBJ2-5	-	14	CASSLEYSQETQYF	TGTGCCAGCAGCTTAGAGTACAGCCAAGAGACCCAGTACTTC
TRBD1	TRBV5-1	TRBJ2-4	-	16	CASSPTQRDRGNIQYF	TGCGCCAGCAGCCCCACGCAAAGGGACAGGGGGAACATTCAGTACTTC
TRBD1	TRBV2	TRBJ1-2	-	14	CASRGTGLGYGYTF	TGTGCCAGCAGGGGGACAGGGTTGGGGTATGGCTACACCTTC
-	TRBV30	TRBJ1-1	-	13	CAWRWTDNTEAFF	TGTGCCTGGAGGTGGACAGATAACACTGAAGCTTTCTTT
TRBD1	TRBV19	TRBJ1-5	-	16	CASSIGQGIGNQPQHF	TGTGCCAGTAGTATTGGACAGGGGATTGGCAATCAGCCCCAGCATTTT
TRBD1	TRBV9	TRBJ1-5	few	17	CARPGQGVLGSNQPQHF	TGTGCCAGGCCGGGACAGGGAGTTTTGGGTAGCAATCAGCCCCAGCATTTT
TRBD1	TRBV2	TRBJ2-3	once	13	CASRVGQDGTQYF	TGTGCCAGCAGGGTGGGACAGGATGGTACGCAGTATTTT
-	TRBV27	TRBJ1-2	-	14	CASTGVGANYGYTF	TGTGCCAGCACGGGTGTAGGGGCTAACTATGGCTACACCTTC
-	TRBV29-1	TRBJ1-1	-	11	CSVQGTTEAFF	TGCAGCGTACAGGGCACCACTGAAGCTTTCTTT
-	TRBV6-4	TRBJ2-3	-	14	CASSLASSTDTQYF	TGTGCCAGCAGCCTGGCATCTAGCACAGATACGCAGTATTTT